Shown below are 22 T cell receptor beta chains from a single sample sequenced in a study of molecular identifiers for immune sequencing clone quantification. TCRdb processed the PCR reads anew with MiXCR; each CDR3 protein has one entry. The sample includes roughly 630,000 distinct CDR3 sequences, about 25% seen only once; the top ten take 0.78%. The source material was naive CD8+ T cells from blood, with Jurkat cell RNA spiked in. Subset meaning: FACS-sorted CD8+CD4-CCR7+CD45RA+ naive T cells. These receptors were collected from a human donor in good health. Some libraries in this study had Jurkat cell RNA spiked in.

This clonotype was seen a handful of times. The chain employs TRBV2 and TRBJ2-7; no clear D gene. The CDR3 sequence is 12 residues long. The germline V and J ends were trimmed by 3 bases and 3 bases, with 6 bases remaining between them. Germline loops: CDR1 SNHLY, CDR2 FYNNEI. In nucleotides, the CDR3 is TGTGCCAGCAGTGAGTTCGGCTACGAGCAGTACTTC. Its translation: CASSEFGYEQYF.

As concerns this clonotype: With a much larger clone just one base away, this may be a read error. The chain combines TRBV29-1 with TRBJ2-2; D is undetermined. This CDR3 contains 13 residues. Germline V gene lookup returns CDR1 SQVTM and CDR2 ANQGSEA. Deletions cut 7 bases from V and 0 bases from J, with 9 bases between. The CDR3 sequence is CSAQHPNTGELFF. CDR3 DNA sequence: TGCAGCGCTCAGCATCCGAACACCGGGGAGCTGTTTTTT.

This clonotype occurred many times. The chain uses TRBV29-1 and TRBJ2-7; TRBD1 matches at 11 bases. This CDR3 region has 13 residues. Unmatched junction bases numbered 4, after V lost 7 bases and J lost 2 bases. Germline V lookup: CDR1 SQVTM, CDR2 ANQGSEA. This chain's CDR3 is CSAGTGGTYEQYF. CDR3 nucleotides: TGCAGCGCTGGGACAGGGGGGACCTACGAGCAGTACTTC.

The V gene is TRBV12-5, the J gene TRBJ1-2, with D perhaps matching TRBD1 (5 bases). CDR1 is LGHNT, CDR2 FRNRAP, per germline. The ends were cut back, 2 bases at V and 4 bases at J, with 17 bases in the middle. CDR3 size: 16 residues. The CDR3 loop reads CASGLTPGPAGYGYTF. CDR3 DNA sequence: TGTGCTAGTGGTTTGACCCCGGGGCCGGCCGGCTATGGCTACACCTTC.

To note about this clonotype: One end of the junction fails to match germline, which may point to a read error. For the CDR3, the DNA is TGCAGTACTAAAGACCCCGGGACAGGAACCTACGCGCAGTACTTC. Amino acids: CSTKDPGTGTYAQYF. The V call is TRBV20-1, the J call TRBJ2-7, with 8 bases lining up with TRBD1. Germline lookup yields CDR1 DFQATT and CDR2 SNEGSKA (reference sequence). This CDR3 spans 15 amino acids.

This clonotype showed up many times. The chain joins TRBV4-1 to TRBJ1-2; D unclear. Trimming took off 1 base at V and 4 bases at J, with 10 bases between the two ends. The CDR3 length is 14 residues. CDR1 and CDR2 (germline): MGHRA, YSYEKL. CDR3 amino acids: CASSQGPRAYGYTF. Here the CDR3 DNA reads TGCGCCAGCAGCCAAGGGCCGAGGGCCTATGGCTACACCTTC.

In its sample, this clonotype was seen many times. This chain uses TRBV9 with TRBJ2-2, with unresolved D. The V gene lost 3 bases and the J gene lost 5 bases, with 5 bases spanning the gap. This CDR3 contains 12 residues. The germline V gene encodes CDR1 SGDLS and CDR2 YYNGEE. CDR3 loop: CASSEKTGELFF. The CDR3 DNA sequence: TGTGCCAGCAGCGAGAAGACCGGGGAGCTGTTTTTT.

The count of this clonotype is one. A clone one base away is much larger, so this may be a read error. This CDR3 is missing its conserved last phenylalanine or tryptophan, likely due to a read error. The chain employs TRBV19 and TRBJ2-7; 9 bases are shared with TRBD1. The CDR3 is 15 residues long. The V gene's germline CDR1 is LNHDA and CDR2 SQIVND (reference sequence). V was pared by 5 bases and J by 2 bases, with 7 bases of the junction left unmatched. CDR3 DNA sequence: TGTGCCAGTAGTCCTGGGACAGGGCTGCCCTACGAGCAGTACTCC. It yields the protein CASSPGTGLPYEQYS.

Many counts were recorded for this clonotype. The rearrangement joins TRBV27 to TRBJ1-5; D is uncertain. This CDR3 has 12 amino acids. V lost 3 bases, J lost 4 bases, and 4 bases lay in between. Germline V gives CDR1 MNHEY, CDR2 SMNVEV (reference sequence). The CDR3 here is CASSFINQPQHF. As DNA, the CDR3 is TGTGCCAGCAGTTTTATTAATCAGCCCCAGCATTTT.

This clonotype was detected many times. J is TRBJ1-1 and V is TRBV6-6; D unresolved. Trimming shortened V by 7 bases and J by 4 bases, and 13 bases separated the two germline ends. The CDR3 loop spans 13 amino acids. Germline CDR1 reads MNHNY; CDR2 reads SVGAGI (reference sequence). The CDR3: CASTEGPSTEAFF. The CDR3, as DNA: TGTGCCAGCACGGAAGGACCGAGCACTGAAGCTTTCTTT.

There are many counts of this clonotype. The V call is TRBV4-1, the J call TRBJ2-5; tentatively, D is TRBD2 (6 bases). The V and J ends lost 1 base and 1 base respectively, with 13 bases between them. Looked up from germline, CDR1 is MGHRA and CDR2 is YSYEKL. This CDR3 has 16 amino acids. In DNA, the CDR3 is TGCGCCAGCAGCCAAGTCGGCGGGGCCACCCAAGAGACCCAGTACTTC. Its translation is CASSQVGGATQETQYF.

This clonotype came up many times. The chain carries TRBV27 and TRBJ2-7; TRBD1 aligns across 10 bases. V was clipped by 2 bases and J by 5 bases; unmatched bases: 6. This CDR3 has 15 amino acids. Germline V gives CDR1 MNHEY, CDR2 SMNVEV (reference sequence). CDR3 loop: CASSLGTGVKDEQYF. The CDR3 nucleotides read TGTGCCAGCAGTTTAGGGACAGGGGTGAAGGACGAGCAGTACTTC.

This rearrangement joins TRBV19 to TRBJ1-1, with TRBD1 matching 10 bases. Germline assignment: CDR1 LNHDA and CDR2 SQIVND (reference sequence). V shed 3 bases, J shed 4 bases, and the junction held 2 bases outside the gene matches. The CDR3 length is 14 residues. CDR3 sequence: CASSMGTGVTEAFF. In DNA, the CDR3 is TGTGCCAGTAGTATGGGGACAGGGGTCACTGAAGCTTTCTTT.

The chain has TRBV27 and TRBJ2-7; D is possibly TRBD1 or TRBD2 (5 bases each). The V and J ends lost 3 bases and 2 bases respectively, with 14 bases between them. CDR3 length: 15 residues. Germline lookup yields CDR1 MNHEY and CDR2 SMNVEV (reference sequence). CDR3 region: CASSLLGPGAYEQYF. The CDR3 coding sequence is TGTGCCAGCAGTTTGTTGGGACCAGGAGCCTACGAGCAGTACTTC.

The chain recombines TRBV4-2 with TRBJ2-6; possibly TRBD1 for D (5 bases). Germline loops: CDR1 LGHNA, CDR2 YNFKEQ. The CDR3 is 17 residues long. V lost 1 base, J lost 2 bases, and 12 bases lay in between. As DNA, the CDR3 is TGTGCCAGCAGCCAAGTAGGGGCGCTTGCTGGGGCCAACGTCCTGACTTTC. It is translated as CASSQVGALAGANVLTF.

This clonotype was counted between two and nine times. The chain carries TRBV25-1 and TRBJ2-5, with D tentatively TRBD2 (6 bases). The CDR3 is made up of 11 amino acids. Germline lookup yields CDR1 MGHDK and CDR2 SYGVNS. The CDR3 sequence is CAAGFWETQYF. The CDR3, as DNA: TGTGCGGCGGGGTTCTGGGAGACCCAGTACTTC.

This clonotype was observed many times. The chain couples TRBV29-1 to TRBJ1-1; D uncertain. The V end was cut by 4 bases, the J end by 0 bases, with 15 bases between. There are 15 residues in the CDR3. CDR1 SQVTM and CDR2 ANQGSEA come from the germline V gene. The CDR3 sequence is CSVVGQALMNTEAFF. CDR3 in DNA: TGCAGCGTTGTAGGGCAGGCCCTCATGAACACTGAAGCTTTCTTT. The whole variable domain, remainder taken from reference TRBV29-1 and TRBJ1-1, is SAVISQKPSRDICQRGTSLTIQCQVDSQVTMMFWYRQQPGQSLTLIATANQGSEATYESGFVIDKFPISRPNLTFSTLTVSNMSPEDSSIYLCSVVGQALMNTEAFFGQGTRLTVV.

This clonotype was observed a few times. J is TRBJ2-2 and V is TRBV29-1; D is uncertain. V lost 4 bases, J lost 0 bases, and 6 bases lay in between. Per the germline V gene, CDR1 is SQVTM and CDR2 is ANQGSEA. The CDR3 is 13 residues long. CDR3 in DNA: TGCAGCGTTGTGGCAGCGAACACCGGGGAGCTGTTTTTT. Translation gives CSVVAANTGELFF.

This clonotype was seen many times. The chain is built from TRBV29-1 and TRBJ2-2; possibly TRBD2 for D (5 bases). Trimming took 4 bases from V and 0 from J, leaving 9 bases between them. Germline-derived CDR1 and CDR2 are SQVTM and ANQGSEA. This CDR3 spans 14 amino acids. The CDR3 spells CSVAGKSNTGELFF. In DNA, the CDR3 is TGCAGCGTTGCCGGGAAGTCGAACACCGGGGAGCTGTTTTTT.

Regarding this clonotype: At one of its ends the junction is not consistent with the germline gene, which may arise from a read error. The chain has TRBV28 and TRBJ1-5; D remains ambiguous. The CDR3 spans 16 residues. The germline V gene has CDR1 MDHEN and CDR2 SYDVKM. The CDR3 region has the DNA TGTGCCAGCGGTTTATTAGGGCTCGCAGGCAATCAGCCCCAGCATTTT. Amino acid sequence: CASGLLGLAGNQPQHF.

This clonotype was detected ten times or more. The chain employs TRBV7-6 and TRBJ2-7; D is possibly TRBD1 or TRBD2 (5 bases each). The V gene lost 1 base and the J gene lost 4 bases, with 11 bases spanning the gap. CDR3 length equals 14 residues. Germline V CDR1 and CDR2: SGHVS, FNYEAQ. CDR3 nucleotides: TGTGCCAGCAGCTTAGGCGAGGGGTGGTACGAGCAGTACTTC. Encoded protein: CASSLGEGWYEQYF.

As concerns this clonotype: A clone one base away is much larger, so this may be a read error. This rearrangement joins TRBV6-5 to TRBJ1-1, with unresolved D. Germline CDR1 is MNHEY and CDR2 is SVGAGI. The CDR3 totals 15 residues. The CDR3 nucleotides are TGTGCCAGCGGTTACTCAGGCGGGAAGTACACTGAAGCTTTCTTT. Amino acid sequence: CASGYSGGKYTEAFF.